A selection of T cell receptor beta chains follows, all from one sample in a study of T cell responses to AZD1222 COVID-19 vaccine. Here immunoSEQ multiplex PCR was the method, and the copy in TCRdb shows in-frame clones only, minus some. The sample yields 140,000 to 150,000 clones, 93% seen once. Sequenced material: peripheral blood, taken on day 0 of AZD1222 vaccination. These receptors originate from an adult in good health. The CDR3 runs from the conserved cysteine through the conserved F or W. A D gene is named only where the DNA matches it firmly. The size entry is marked missing in some rows and otherwise reads once, few, many or a size class.

16,NA,TRBJ2-1,TRBV5-1,NA,CASSLDPGTQGRPQFF,TGCGCCAGCAGCTTGGACCCAGGGACTCAGGGACGACCGCAGTTCTTC
13,NA,TRBJ1-5,TRBV6-6,once,CASSYSGDQPQHF,TGTGCCAGCAGTTACTCAGGAGATCAGCCCCAGCATTTT
18,NA,TRBJ1-5,TRBV5-1,NA,CASSLGPQQGGSNQPQHF,TGCGCCAGCAGCTTGGGCCCCCAACAGGGCGGTAGCAATCAGCCCCAGCATTTT
13,NA,TRBJ2-7,TRBV14,NA,CASSQNQAYEQYF,TGTGCCAGCAGCCAGAACCAGGCCTACGAGCAGTACTTC
14,NA,TRBJ2-5,TRBV6-5,NA,CASRVGGDSVTQYF,TGTGCCAGCAGAGTGGGCGGGGACAGCGTTACCCAGTACTTC
15,NA,TRBJ2-7,TRBV19,once,CASSRTGTAAYEQYF,TGTGCCAGTAGTAGGACCGGGACGGCGGCCTACGAGCAGTACTTC
17,TRBD2,TRBJ2-1,TRBV11-2,once,CASSWGNWGGSYNEQFF,TGTGCCAGCAGCTGGGGCAACTGGGGGGGCTCCTACAATGAGCAGTTCTTC
13,NA,TRBJ2-5,TRBV28,NA,CASSSIRAETQYF,TGTGCCAGCAGTTCTATACGAGCAGAGACCCAGTACTTC
14,TRBD1,TRBJ2-5,TRBV5-1,NA,CASSLGDSRSFQYF,TGCGCCAGCAGCTTGGGGGACAGCCGATCGTTCCAGTACTTC
13,NA,TRBJ2-3,TRBV12-3/TRBV12-4,NA,CASSFSLTDTQYF,TGTGCCAGCAGTTTTTCTTTGACAGATACGCAGTATTTT
12,NA,TRBJ1-2,TRBV28,NA,CASSLWGNGYTF,TGTGCCAGCAGTTTATGGGGGAATGGCTACACCTTC
14,NA,TRBJ2-5,TRBV6-6,NA,CASSARDVQETQYF,TGTGCCAGCAGTGCCCGGGACGTACAAGAGACCCAGTACTTC
14,NA,TRBJ1-2,TRBV29-1,NA,CSVDTDGPAIGYTF,TGCAGCGTTGACACGGACGGCCCGGCTATAGGCTACACCTTC
11,NA,TRBJ1-2,TRBV7-9,NA,CASGANYGYTF,TGTGCCAGCGGGGCTAACTATGGCTACACCTTC
16,NA,TRBJ1-3,TRBV10-3,NA,CAISESSPVGGNTIYF,TGTGCCATCAGTGAGTCCAGCCCGGTGGGGGGAAACACCATATATTTT
13,NA,TRBJ2-2,TRBV18,NA,CASSPQQGRELFF,TGTGCCAGCTCACCACAGCAGGGTCGGGAGCTGTTTTTT
14,NA,TRBJ1-2,TRBV2,NA,CATPRGPPNYGYTF,TGTGCCACCCCGAGGGGACCTCCTAACTATGGCTACACCTTC
13,NA,TRBJ2-1,TRBV7-2,NA,CASSKRGTNEQFF,TGTGCCAGCAGCAAAAGGGGGACAAATGAGCAGTTCTTC
15,NA,TRBJ1-4,TRBV5-1,NA,CASSFEGRMPQKLFF,TGCGCCAGCAGCTTTGAGGGGCGAATGCCCCAAAAACTGTTTTTT
18,NA,TRBJ2-1,TRBV7-3,NA,CASRMFKEDKSSYNEQFF,TGTGCCAGCAGAATGTTTAAAGAGGACAAAAGCTCCTACAATGAGCAGTTCTTC
15,NA,TRBJ1-2,TRBV7-2,NA,CASSSFTQGRSGYTF,TGTGCCAGCAGCTCCTTTACGCAGGGGAGGAGTGGCTACACCTTC
15,NA,TRBJ1-6,TRBV5-1,few,CASTAEGSYNSPLHF,TGCGCCAGCACCGCGGAGGGCTCCTATAATTCACCCCTCCACTTT
15,NA,TRBJ1-5,TRBV5-5,NA,CASSPSPGRNQPQHF,TGTGCCAGCAGCCCATCCCCAGGGCGCAATCAGCCCCAGCATTTT
14,NA,TRBJ2-7,TRBV4-3,NA,CASSQGEGRYEQYF,TGCGCCAGCAGCCAAGGGGAAGGGCGGTACGAGCAGTACTTC
13,NA,TRBJ1-1,TRBV29-1,once,CSVYEGENTEAFF,TGCAGCGTTTATGAGGGGGAGAACACTGAAGCTTTCTTT
12,TRBD1,TRBJ2-7,TRBV30,NA,CAWSRQGYEQYF,TGTGCCTGGAGTCGACAGGGCTACGAGCAGTACTTC
17,TRBD1,TRBJ1-4,TRBV4-1,NA,CASSQSGQGGTNEKLFF,TGCGCCAGCAGCCAAAGTGGCCAGGGGGGAACTAATGAAAAACTGTTTTTT
14,TRBD1,TRBJ1-4,TRBV5-3,NA,CARSPGDRGEKLFF,TGTGCCAGAAGCCCCGGGGACAGGGGTGAAAAACTGTTTTTT
12,NA,TRBJ2-7,TRBV28,NA,CASTDSDYEQYF,TGTGCCAGCACCGACAGTGACTACGAGCAGTACTTC
12,NA,TRBJ2-1,TRBV6-6,once,CATNNPGDEQFF,TGTGCCACCAATAACCCGGGGGATGAGCAGTTCTTC